Listed below are T cell receptor beta chains from one sample, sequenced in a study of blood T cell repertoires in COVID-19. Data came from immunoSEQ multiplex PCR; TCRdb stores just in-frame clones and leaves some out. The table shows about 100,000 clones, with about 80% occurring only once. Sample: peripheral blood. The source is a human donor in a cohort sampled during active COVID-19. Both conserved end residues are part of each CDR3. A D gene is named only where the DNA matches it firmly. Clone size is given for some rows only: seen once, a few or many times, or a class if the clone is expanded.

-	-	TRBV6-5	TRBJ1-3	TGTGCCAGCACAAGTTCGGGGATAGGAAACACCATATATTTT	CASTSSGIGNTIYF
-	-	TRBV3-1/TRBV3-2	TRBJ2-7	TGTGCCAGCAGCCAAGGGGGCGGGACGGGGTACGAGCAGTACTTC	CASSQGGGTGYEQYF
-	TRBD2	TRBV4-1	TRBJ2-2	TGCGCCAGCAGCCCGGGGGGGATCACCGGGGAGCTGTTTTTT	CASSPGGITGELFF
-	-	TRBV7-3	TRBJ2-6	TGTGCCAGCAGCTTAAGGGGGGACCCTGGGGCCAACGTCCTGACTTTC	CASSLRGDPGANVLTF
few	TRBD1	TRBV6-5	TRBJ2-2	TGTGCCAGCAGTTACTCGGGACAGAGGAACACCGGGGAGCTGTTTTTT	CASSYSGQRNTGELFF
-	TRBD2	TRBV28	TRBJ2-6	TGTGCCAGCAGTCCATCCGGACTAGCGGGAAGGTCTGGGGCCAACGTCCTGACTTTC	CASSPSGLAGRSGANVLTF
once	-	TRBV28	TRBJ1-3	TGTGCCAGCAGTTTTAGCTCTGGAAACACCATATATTTT	CASSFSSGNTIYF
-	TRBD1	TRBV28	TRBJ1-3	TGTGCCAGCAGTTTACCGGACAGGGCTGGAAACACCATATATTTT	CASSLPDRAGNTIYF
-	TRBD2	TRBV7-9	TRBJ2-7	TGTGCCAGCAGCTCCGGGAGGGAGATATTCTACGAGCAGTACTTC	CASSSGREIFYEQYF
-	TRBD1	TRBV3-1/TRBV3-2	TRBJ1-1	TGTGCCAGCAGCCGCGGACAGGGTGGGAACACTGAAGCTTTCTTT	CASSRGQGGNTEAFF
-	-	TRBV9	TRBJ2-6	TGTGCCAGCACCGGGGGTCTAGCGTATAGCTCTGGGGCCAACGTCCTGACTTTC	CASTGGLAYSSGANVLTF
-	-	TRBV3-1/TRBV3-2	TRBJ2-7	TGTGCCAGCAGTTTCGACCGAGGCGAGCAGTACTTC	CASSFDRGEQYF
-	-	TRBV9	TRBJ2-3	TGTGCCAGCAGCGGGTTATCGGTCGCAGATACGCAGTATTTT	CASSGLSVADTQYF
-	-	TRBV28	TRBJ1-1	TGTGCCAGCAGTTTATATTCCATCCGCAGGGTCCGGACTGAAGCTTTCTTT	CASSLYSIRRVRTEAFF
-	TRBD1	TRBV5-6	TRBJ1-1	TGTGCCAGCAGCGTTGACAGGGGGCGATTGAGTACTGAAGCTTTCTTT	CASSVDRGRLSTEAFF
-	TRBD1	TRBV5-4	TRBJ2-5	TGTGCCAGCACCGAACGGGACAGAGAGACCCAGTACTTC	CASTERDRETQYF
-	TRBD1	TRBV18	TRBJ2-1	TGTGCCAGCTCACCACAGACAGGGGGCTTTGAGCAGTTCTTC	CASSPQTGGFEQFF
-	-	TRBV18	TRBJ2-2	TGTGCCAGCTCACCACCGGGGAGGAACACCGGGGAGCTGTTTTTT	CASSPPGRNTGELFF
-	TRBD1	TRBV19	TRBJ2-2	TGTGCCAGTAGTTTGCGGACAGGCCGGGGCGGGGAGCTGTTTTTT	CASSLRTGRGGELFF
-	-	TRBV7-2	TRBJ2-7	TGTGCCAGCAGCTCAGGACAGTCCTACGAGCAGTACTTC	CASSSGQSYEQYF
many	TRBD1	TRBV29-1	TRBJ1-1	TGCAGCGCAAAGTCTCGGGACAGCCCAGCTAAAGCTTTCTTT	CSAKSRDSPAKAFF
few	-	TRBV2	TRBJ2-7	TGTGCCAGCAGTGCGGTATTCAGGAACGAGCAGTACTTC	CASSAVFRNEQYF
-	-	TRBV3-1/TRBV3-2	TRBJ2-2	TGTGCCAGCAGCCAACAGGGGAACACCGGGGAGCTGTTTTTT	CASSQQGNTGELFF
-	TRBD2	TRBV18	TRBJ2-7	TGTGCCAGCTCACCGCGGACTAGCGGGACCAACGAGCAGTACTTC	CASSPRTSGTNEQYF
-	TRBD1	TRBV5-4	TRBJ1-6	TGTGCCAGCAGCATCCAGGGACAGGGTGTTTTTCGGGGTTCACCCCTCCACTTT	CASSIQGQGVFRGSPLHF
-	-	TRBV4-1	TRBJ1-1	TGCGCCAGCAGCCAAGAGGCGGGAGCCCGCGGGACTGAAGCTTTCTTT	CASSQEAGARGTEAFF